This TCR beta chain derives from a study of blood T cell repertoires in COVID-19. About the research overall: Samples taken during acute and convalescent COVID-19 were collected in the United States, Italy and Spain. Nucleic acid was either cDNA or gDNA, and it came from T cells, B-cell-depleted T cells, or PBMCs.

Only one count was recorded for this clone. As processed by the authors: From reference gene primer amplification, estimates of nucleated cell counts were derived. TCRdb keeps only in-frame clones here, not all; method: immunoSEQ multiplex PCR. For V, J and clone size, that table is used; D and trimming come from the DNA. This sample carries around 140,000 clones, roughly 84% of them seen once, and the ten largest clones take 8.9%. Patients in Seattle were enrolled during active infection, then followed longitudinally. Trimming removed 8 bases at V and 7 bases at J, with 21 bases between. The CDR3 is made up of 15 amino acids. Germline values: CDR1 SEHNR, CDR2 FQNEAQ (reference sequence).

This chain links TRBV7-9 with TRBJ1-5, with D tentatively TRBD1 (5 bases). Material: peripheral blood. The source is a man in his thirties or forties with COVID-19, enrolled during active disease. The CDR3 reads CASSNARGVGQPQHF. CDR3 sequence (DNA): TGTGCCAGCTCCAACGCCCGGGGGGTAGGGCAGCCCCAGCATTTT.